This TCR beta chain was captured by sequencing in a study of T cells in localized non-small cell lung cancer. CDR3 size: 15 residues. CDR1 and CDR2 (germline): MNHNY, SVGAGI (reference sequence). Trimming removed 0 bases from V and 1 base from J, with 7 bases in between. Overall study results and limits: Higher adjacent-lung clonality was associated with shorter survival.

TCRdb's table, derived via immunoSEQ multiplex PCR, lists solely in-frame clones and lacks some. In the table there are roughly 25,000 clones, less than 90% of which are singletons. There are a few counts of this clone. Its antigen is unidentified. Specimen: peripheral blood, collected before any cancer treatment. The chain is built from TRBV6-6 and TRBJ1-5; possible D gene TRBD1, 5 bases. The receptor was derived from a male donor at least 60 years old with stage I squamous cell lung carcinoma. The CDR3 DNA follows: TGTGCCAGCAGTTACTCCCGACAGAGCAATCAGCCCCAGCATTTT. Translation: CASSYSRQSNQPQHF.